This T cell receptor (beta chain) emerged from a study of control samples from healthy donors and cancer patients. Clones were sequenced by immunoSEQ multiplex PCR, and TCRdb holds only the in-frame ones, with some missing. The sample records 100,000 to 150,000 clones, 90% being singletons. Sequencing input: blood. The sequence derives from a man between 18 and 35 years old in good health.

CDR3 nucleotide sequence: TGTGCCAGCGATGGGTTGAACACTGAAGCTTTCTTT. It is translated as CASDGLNTEAFF. The V and J genes are TRBV19 and TRBJ1-1, with D unclear. The CDR3 spans 12 residues. Trimming removed 9 bases at V and 0 bases at J, with 8 bases between. Germline CDR1 is LNHDA and CDR2 is SQIVND (reference sequence).